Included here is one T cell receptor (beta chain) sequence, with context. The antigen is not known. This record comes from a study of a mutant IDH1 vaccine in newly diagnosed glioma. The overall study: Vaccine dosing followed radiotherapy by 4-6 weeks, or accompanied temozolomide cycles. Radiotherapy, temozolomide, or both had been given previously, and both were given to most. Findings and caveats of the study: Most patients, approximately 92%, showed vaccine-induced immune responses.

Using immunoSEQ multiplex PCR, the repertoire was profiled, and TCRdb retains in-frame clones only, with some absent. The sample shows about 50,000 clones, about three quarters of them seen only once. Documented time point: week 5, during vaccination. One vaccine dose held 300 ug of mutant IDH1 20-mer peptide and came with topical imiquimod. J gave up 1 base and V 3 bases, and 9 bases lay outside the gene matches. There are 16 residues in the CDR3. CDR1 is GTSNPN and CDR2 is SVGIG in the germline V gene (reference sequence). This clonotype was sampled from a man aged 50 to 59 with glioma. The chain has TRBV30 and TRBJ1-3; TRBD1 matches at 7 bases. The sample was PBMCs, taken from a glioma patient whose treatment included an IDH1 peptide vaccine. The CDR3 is CAWSFTGVWSGNTIYF. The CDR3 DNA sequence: TGTGCCTGGAGCTTTACAGGGGTTTGGTCTGGAAACACCATATATTTT.